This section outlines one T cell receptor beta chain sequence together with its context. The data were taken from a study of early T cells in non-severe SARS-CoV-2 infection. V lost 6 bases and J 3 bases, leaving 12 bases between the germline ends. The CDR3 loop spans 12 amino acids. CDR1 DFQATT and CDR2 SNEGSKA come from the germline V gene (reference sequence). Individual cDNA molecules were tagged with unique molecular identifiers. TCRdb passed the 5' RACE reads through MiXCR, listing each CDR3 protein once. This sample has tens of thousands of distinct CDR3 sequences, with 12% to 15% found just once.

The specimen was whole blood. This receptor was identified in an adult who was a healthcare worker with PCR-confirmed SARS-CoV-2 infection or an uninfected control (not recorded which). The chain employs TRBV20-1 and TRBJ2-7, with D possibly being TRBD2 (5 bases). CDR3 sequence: CSALEGYYEQYF. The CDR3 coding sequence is TGCAGTGCCCTCGAGGGTTACTACGAGCAGTACTTC.